Each of the 25 T cell receptor beta chains below was sequenced from the same sample in a study of shared T cell receptors in the human thymus. Sequenced by immunoSEQ multiplex PCR; TCRdb stores in-frame clones only, minus some. The repertoire has hundreds of thousands of clones, approximately 90% of them found once; the top ten carry 0.01%. This same sample was also part of a study on human thymus T cells.

Sequencing used thymocytes. These receptors were collected from a boy in the first two years of life with a congenital heart defect.

This chain joins TRBV10-2 and TRBJ2-1, with TRBD2 identical over 10 bases. This CDR3 region has 15 residues. Unmatched junction bases numbered 6, after V lost 6 bases and J lost 4 bases. CDR1 WSHSY and CDR2 SAAADI come from the germline V gene. The CDR3: CASRALAGVYNEQFF. CDR3 bases: TGCGCCAGCAGAGCTCTAGCGGGAGTGTACAATGAGCAGTTCTTC.

This rearrangement joins TRBV19 to TRBJ2-7; 8 nucleotides align to TRBD1. Trimming cost V 6 bases and J 2 bases; bases outside gene matches: 15. This CDR3 has 17 amino acids. CDR1 is LNHDA, CDR2 SQIVND, per germline (reference sequence). The CDR3 sequence: CASSSDRAVAVPYEQYF. CDR3 coding DNA: TGTGCCAGTAGCTCGGACAGGGCGGTGGCGGTTCCCTACGAGCAGTACTTC.

The chain uses TRBV11-3 and TRBJ2-2; D possibly corresponds to TRBD2 (5 bases). Per germline, CDR1 SGHNT and CDR2 YENEEA. The CDR3 has 12 amino acids. Trimming stripped 5 bases from V and 6 bases from J, with 7 bases between. The CDR3 protein is CASSGLPGELFF. The CDR3 DNA is TGTGCCAGCAGCGGACTGCCCGGGGAGCTGTTTTTT.

This rearrangement joins TRBV4-2 to TRBJ2-4; 7 positions match TRBD2. Germline V gene lookup returns CDR1 LGHNA and CDR2 YNFKEQ. This CDR3 is 15 amino acids long. The V segment lost 4 bases and the J segment 2 bases; nucleotides outside the gene matches: 5. CDR3 bases: TGTGCCAGCAGCCCTGCTAGCGGCACCAAAAACATTCAGTACTTC. It encodes CASSPASGTKNIQYF.

V is TRBV10-3 and J is TRBJ2-1, with 8 positions matching TRBD1. The CDR3 is 15 residues long. CDR1 and CDR2 from the germline V gene are ENHRY and SYGVKD. With 5 bases clipped from V and 2 bases from J, the junction kept 5 bases outside the gene matches. For the CDR3, the DNA is TGTGCCATCAGTACCCCGGGACAGGCCTACAATGAGCAGTTCTTC. Translated: CAISTPGQAYNEQFF.

In this sample, this clone turned up a few times. The chain carries TRBV21-1 and TRBJ1-2; TRBD1 is taken as the D call from the table, unchecked against the DNA. TRBV21-1 is recorded as a pseudogene. The CDR3 runs to 13 residues. The CDR3 sequence: CASSKGNREGYTF. Written as DNA, the CDR3 is TGTGCCAGCAGCAAAGGAAACAGGGAGGGCTACACCTTC.

The rearrangement uses TRBV27 and TRBJ1-1; D is unresolved. CDR1 MNHEY and CDR2 SMNVEV come from the germline V gene (reference sequence). The length of the CDR3 is 15 residues. The V and J ends lost 2 bases and 0 bases respectively, with 10 bases between them. CDR3 protein: CASSLSEGLNTEAFF. The CDR3 coding sequence is TGTGCCAGCAGTTTAAGCGAAGGATTGAACACTGAAGCTTTCTTT.

CDR3 sequence: CAWSGLAANEQFF. CDR3 bases: TGTGCCTGGAGTGGACTAGCCGCCAATGAGCAGTTCTTC. The chain carries TRBV30 and TRBJ2-1; 7 bases fit TRBD2. The junction had 3 bases not matched to a gene; V was cut back by 1 base and J by 6 bases. The CDR3 contains 13 residues. Looked up from germline, CDR1 is GTSNPN and CDR2 is SVGIG (reference sequence).

The V call is TRBV9, the J call TRBJ2-1; 10 bases match TRBD2. Germline trimming cut 0 bases from V and 11 bases from J; bases unmatched to any gene: 11. This CDR3 spans 16 amino acids. Looked up from germline, CDR1 is SGDLS and CDR2 is YYNGEE. CDR3 sequence reads: CASSVGAGGPMPQQFF. In DNA, the CDR3 is TGTGCCAGCAGCGTAGGAGCGGGAGGGCCGATGCCGCAGCAGTTCTTC.

V gene TRBV5-1 combines with J gene TRBJ2-7; TRBD1 matches at 8 bases. CDR3 length: 14 amino acids. CDR1 SGHRS and CDR2 YFSETQ come from the germline V gene. V shed 3 bases, J shed 7 bases, and the junction held 9 bases outside the gene matches. CDR3 DNA sequence: TGCGCCAGCAGCTCCACCGGACAGGGTAAAGAGCAGTACTTC. This gives the protein CASSSTGQGKEQYF.

This clone appeared once. The chain employs TRBV19 and TRBJ2-1; TRBD2 matches at 15 bases. This CDR3 has 20 residues. Germline V CDR1 and CDR2: LNHDA, SQIVND (reference sequence). With 3 bases clipped from V and 10 bases from J, the junction kept 19 bases outside the gene matches. The CDR3 nucleotides read TGTGCCAGTAGTATCGGACAGAGGCCCGGGACTAGCGGGAGGAAGGGAGAGCAGTTCTTC. This codes for CASSIGQRPGTSGRKGEQFF.

The chain has TRBV7-6 and TRBJ1-1; no firm D call. Trimming cost V 7 bases and J 1 base, with 19 bases left between them. From germline, CDR1 is SGHVS and CDR2 FNYEAQ. This CDR3 contains 16 residues. Written as DNA, the CDR3 is TGTGCCAGCACCCTGAGGTCTTCCGAGAAGAACACTGAAGCTTTCTTT. It translates to CASTLRSSEKNTEAFF.

This chain joins TRBV28 and TRBJ2-3, with TRBD1 matching 8 bases. Looked up from germline, CDR1 is MDHEN and CDR2 is SYDVKM. The CDR3 length is 14 residues. Unmatched junction bases numbered 4, after V lost 3 bases and J lost 5 bases. DNA of the CDR3: TGTGCCAGCAGTTTTCAGGGGGCCGGAGATACGCAGTATTTT. It specifies CASSFQGAGDTQYF.

This chain uses TRBV14 with TRBJ2-1; the D gene is possibly TRBD2 (5 bases). Trimming cost V 2 bases and J 4 bases, with 9 bases left between them. The length of the CDR3 is 14 residues. From germline, CDR1 is SGHDN and CDR2 FVKESK. The CDR3 DNA reads as TGTGCCAGCAGCCAAAGGAGCGGTTACAATGAGCAGTTCTTC. Translated, it gives CASSQRSGYNEQFF.

The chain recombines TRBV4-2 with TRBJ2-7; TRBD2 aligns across 9 bases. CDR3 length: 17 residues. The germline gives CDR1 LGHNA, CDR2 YNFKEQ. The V and J ends lost 2 bases and 5 bases, in that order; junction bases with no gene match: 13. CDR3 nucleotides: TGTGCCAGCAGCCAACAAAGGAGCGGGAGGTTCGGACACGAGCAGTACTTC. Amino acid sequence: CASSQQRSGRFGHEQYF.

The chain carries TRBV27 and TRBJ2-2; 11 positions match TRBD2. This CDR3 has 17 residues. Germline V gene lookup returns CDR1 MNHEY and CDR2 SMNVEV (reference sequence). Trimming at V came to 4 bases and at J to 2 bases, leaving 6 bases not matched to a gene. CDR3 sequence (DNA): TGTGCCAGCAGTTGGGGTAGCGGGAGGGCCAACACCGGGGAGCTGTTTTTT. Translating gives CASSWGSGRANTGELFF.

The genes are TRBV4-2 and TRBJ2-1, with D unclear. Trimming stripped 0 bases from V and 9 bases from J, with 9 bases between. Germline CDR1 is LGHNA and CDR2 is YNFKEQ. The CDR3 has 13 amino acids. CDR3 in DNA: TGTGCCAGCAGCCAAGAAGTCCGGTTTGAGCAGTTCTTC. As protein: CASSQEVRFEQFF.

The chain uses TRBV4-2 and TRBJ2-7; 12 bases map to TRBD2. V dropped 4 bases and J dropped 4; count of bases not matched to a gene: 14. Germline values: CDR1 LGHNA, CDR2 YNFKEQ. The CDR3 sequence is 18 residues long. Here the CDR3 reads CASSLQNLGLAGSYEQYF. The DNA of the CDR3 is TGTGCCAGCAGCCTACAAAACCTTGGACTAGCGGGATCATACGAGCAGTACTTC.

This rearrangement joins TRBV11-3 to TRBJ2-3, with D possibly TRBD2 on 6 matching bases. This CDR3 spans 14 amino acids. The V end was cut by 4 bases, the J end by 2 bases, with 10 bases between. Germline V lookup: CDR1 SGHNT, CDR2 YENEEA. CDR3 nucleotide sequence: TGTGCCAGCAGCTGGGAGGACACCACAGATACGCAGTATTTT. This gives the protein CASSWEDTTDTQYF.

The chain employs TRBV5-6 and TRBJ2-1, with D maybe TRBD1 (5 bases). The CDR3 is 14 amino acids. The ends were cut back, 6 bases at V and 9 bases at J, with 19 bases in the middle. The germline V gene encodes CDR1 SGHDT and CDR2 YYEEEE. The CDR3 here is CASTPRDLDREQFF. The CDR3 nucleotides read TGTGCCAGCACCCCCAGGGATCTCGACCGTGAGCAGTTCTTC.

V gene TRBV7-2 combines with J gene TRBJ2-1, with 9 positions matching TRBD2. The CDR3 runs 16 residues. The ends lost 6 bases at V and 5 bases at J; junction bases unmatched: 11. Germline V lookup: CDR1 SGHTA, CDR2 FQGNSA. The CDR3 protein is CASSPSLAGRNNEQFF. DNA for the CDR3: TGTGCCAGCAGTCCCTCCCTAGCGGGACGAAACAATGAGCAGTTCTTC.

This clone showed up just a few times. The chain couples TRBV28 to TRBJ2-3; D not resolved. The CDR3 totals 12 residues. Trimming stripped 6 bases from V and 0 bases from J, with 4 bases between. Germline CDR1 is MDHEN and CDR2 is SYDVKM. The CDR3 coding sequence is TGTGCCAGCAGCGAGAGCACAGATACGCAGTATTTT. Translating gives CASSESTDTQYF. Filled out from reference TRBV28 and TRBJ2-3, the complete variable domain reads DVKVTQSSRYLVKRTGEKVFLECVQDMDHENMFWYRQDPGLGLRLIYFSYDVKMKEKGDIPEGYSVSREKKERFSLILESASTNQTSMYLCASSESTDTQYFGPGTRLTVL.

The V and J genes are TRBV29-1 and TRBJ2-3, with a possible D match to TRBD2 (5 bases). CDR1 and CDR2 from the germline V gene are SQVTM and ANQGSEA. Trimming took off 5 bases at V and 0 bases at J, with 12 bases between the two ends. This CDR3 contains 14 residues. Here the CDR3 DNA reads TGCAGCGTTTCAGCGGCGGTAAGCACAGATACGCAGTATTTT. Translating it yields CSVSAAVSTDTQYF.

This sequence joins TRBV7-2 and TRBJ2-1; 9 bases are shared with TRBD2. V was pared by 5 bases and J by 8 bases, with 10 bases of the junction left unmatched. This CDR3 has 15 residues. From germline, CDR1 is SGHTA and CDR2 FQGNSA. Written as DNA, the CDR3 is TGTGCCAGCAGCGTTCCGGGACTAGCAGTGCATGAGCAGTTCTTC. Amino acids: CASSVPGLAVHEQFF.

The chain joins TRBV6-5 to TRBJ1-2; D gene uncertain. Trimming removed 6 bases from V and 7 bases from J, with 18 bases in between. The CDR3 totals 14 residues. Germline loops: CDR1 MNHEY, CDR2 SVGAGI. The CDR3 region is CASRRLLVPGGYTF. The CDR3 nucleotides read TGTGCCAGCAGACGTCTATTGGTGCCCGGTGGCTACACCTTC.